This TCR beta chain comes out of a study of blood T cells in healthy people across ages. This CDR3 comprises 11 residues. Germline V gene data show CDR1 as MNHEY and CDR2 as SVGEGT. V lost 2 bases, J lost 12 bases, and 11 bases lay in between. This clonotype was picked up a small number of times. A J-beta primer mix and a sample-barcoded 5' primer were used in a second PCR of about 7 to 11 cycles. Tagging of each cDNA molecule was performed by a template-switch adaptor with 12 random nucleotides. Each CDR3 protein gets one entry after TCRdb re-called the 5' RACE reads with MiXCR. The table has about 1.8 million distinct CDR3 sequences, around 48% seen once; the top ten hold around 2.1%.

Material: blood. This receptor was identified in a woman aged 40 to 50 in good health. The V gene is TRBV6-2 or TRBV6-3, the J gene TRBJ2-7; perhaps TRBD2 as D (6 bases). CDR3 sequence reads: CASSYGLRGYF. The CDR3, as DNA: TGTGCCAGCAGTTACGGACTAAGGGGGTACTTC.